This T cell receptor (beta chain) comes out of a study of blood T cell repertoires in COVID-19. Across about two dozen US areas, participants ranged in age from about 18 to 89 years. Cohorts were based on clinical histories the participants reported. The length of the CDR3 is 13 residues. The germline V gene has CDR1 SGHKS and CDR2 YYEKEE (reference sequence). The ends lost 4 bases at V and 5 bases at J; junction bases unmatched: 5. In the authors' methods: Reference gene primer amplification in the assay estimated nucleated cell counts. Measured with immunoSEQ multiplex PCR; TCRdb has only the in-frame clones, and not every one. The DNA was the basis for D and trimming; V, J and clone size are from that table. The data hold about 400,000 clones, with just under 90% observed a single time.

V is TRBV5-5 and J is TRBJ2-5; TRBD1 matches 7 bases. The source material was PBMCs or T cells enriched from blood (not recorded which). The receptor was derived from a woman in her 30s who had recovered from COVID-19. The chain's CDR3 is CASSQDRWETQYF. CDR3 coding DNA: TGTGCCAGCAGCCAGGACAGGTGGGAGACCCAGTACTTC.